This T cell receptor beta chain was obtained from a study of vaccination effects on CD4 cells after COVID-19. Using immunoSEQ multiplex PCR, the repertoire was profiled, and TCRdb retains in-frame clones only, with some absent. The repertoire consists of about 24,000 clones, with roughly 80% occurring once and the leading ten covering about 6%. Antigen-specific CD4+ T cells were expanded (with viral peptide pools) by the ViraFEST assay ahead of sequencing. Culturing for around 10 days preceded CD4+ T cell isolation. Vaccine administered to participants consisted of two doses of either BNT162b2 or mRNA-1273. Vaccine recipients, nucleocapsid antibody negative, had no prior SARS-CoV-2 infection. The authors replaced half the medium with IL-2 medium on days 3 and 7. Concerning this clone: The antigen is undetermined.

Study-wide results and caveats: Cross-reaction with common cold coronaviruses was seen in only 1 of 255 vaccine-induced clones from healthy vaccinees.

There are 12 residues in the CDR3. Trimming removed 6 bases at V and 3 bases at J, with 8 bases between. The sequence was collected from a human donor who received a COVID-19 vaccine. Some clones in this sample may be carry-over from other donors' samples. The chain has TRBV12-3 or TRBV12-4 and TRBJ1-1; possibly TRBD1 for D (6 bases). Material: CD4+ T cells from PBMCs cultured with SARS-CoV-2 spike peptides, obtained after COVID-19 vaccination. This CDR3 reads CASRGAYTEAFF. CDR3 DNA: TGTGCCAGCAGGGGGGCTTACACTGAAGCTTTCTTT.